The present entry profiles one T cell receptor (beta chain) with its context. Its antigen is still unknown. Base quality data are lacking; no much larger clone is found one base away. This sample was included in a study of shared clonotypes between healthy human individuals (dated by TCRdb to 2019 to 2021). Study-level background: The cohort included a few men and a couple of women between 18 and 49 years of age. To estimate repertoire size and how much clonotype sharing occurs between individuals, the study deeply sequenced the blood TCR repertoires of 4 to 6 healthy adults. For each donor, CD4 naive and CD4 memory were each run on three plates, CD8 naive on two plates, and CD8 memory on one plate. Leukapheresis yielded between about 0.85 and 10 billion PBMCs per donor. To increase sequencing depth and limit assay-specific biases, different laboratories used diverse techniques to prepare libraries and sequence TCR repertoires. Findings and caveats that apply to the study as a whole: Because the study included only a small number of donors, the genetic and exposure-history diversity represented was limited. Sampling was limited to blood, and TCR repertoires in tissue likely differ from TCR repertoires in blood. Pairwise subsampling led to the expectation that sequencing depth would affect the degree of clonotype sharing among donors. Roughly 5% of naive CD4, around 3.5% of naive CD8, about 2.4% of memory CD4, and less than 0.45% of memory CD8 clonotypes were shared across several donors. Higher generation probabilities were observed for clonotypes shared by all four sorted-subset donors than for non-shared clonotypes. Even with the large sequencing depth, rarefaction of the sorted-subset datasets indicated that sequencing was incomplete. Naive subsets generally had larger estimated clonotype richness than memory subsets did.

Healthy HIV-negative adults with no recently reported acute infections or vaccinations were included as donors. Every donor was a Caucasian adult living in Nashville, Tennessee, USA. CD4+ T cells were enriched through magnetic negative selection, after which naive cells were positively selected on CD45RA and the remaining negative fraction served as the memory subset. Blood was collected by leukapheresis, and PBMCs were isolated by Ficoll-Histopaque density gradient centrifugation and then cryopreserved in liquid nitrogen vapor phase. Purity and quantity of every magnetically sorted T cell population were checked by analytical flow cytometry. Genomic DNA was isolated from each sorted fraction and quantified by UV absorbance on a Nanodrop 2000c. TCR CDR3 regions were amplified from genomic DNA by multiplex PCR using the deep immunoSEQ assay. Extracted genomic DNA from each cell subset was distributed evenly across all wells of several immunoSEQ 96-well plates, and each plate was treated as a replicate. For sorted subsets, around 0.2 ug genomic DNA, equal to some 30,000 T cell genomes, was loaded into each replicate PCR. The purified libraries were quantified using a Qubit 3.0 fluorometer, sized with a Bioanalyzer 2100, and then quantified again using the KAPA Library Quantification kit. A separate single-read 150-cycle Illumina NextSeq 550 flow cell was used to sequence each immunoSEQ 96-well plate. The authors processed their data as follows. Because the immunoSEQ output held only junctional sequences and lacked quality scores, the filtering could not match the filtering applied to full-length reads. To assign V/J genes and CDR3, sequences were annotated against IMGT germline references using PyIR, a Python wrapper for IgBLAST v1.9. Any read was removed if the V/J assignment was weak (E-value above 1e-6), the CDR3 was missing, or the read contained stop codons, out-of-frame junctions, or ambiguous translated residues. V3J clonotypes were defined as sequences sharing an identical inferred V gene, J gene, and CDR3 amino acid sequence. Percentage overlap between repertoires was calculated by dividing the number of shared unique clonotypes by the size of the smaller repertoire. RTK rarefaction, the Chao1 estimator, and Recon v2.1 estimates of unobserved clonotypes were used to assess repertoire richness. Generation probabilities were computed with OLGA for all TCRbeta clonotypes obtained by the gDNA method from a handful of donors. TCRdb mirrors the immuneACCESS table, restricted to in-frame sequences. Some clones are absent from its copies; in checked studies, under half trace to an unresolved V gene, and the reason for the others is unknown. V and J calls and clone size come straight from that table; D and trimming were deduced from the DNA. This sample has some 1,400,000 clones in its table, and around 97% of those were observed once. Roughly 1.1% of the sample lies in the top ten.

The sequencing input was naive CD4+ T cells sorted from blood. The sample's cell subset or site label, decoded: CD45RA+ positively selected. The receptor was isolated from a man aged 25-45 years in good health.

This receptor has the CDR3 CASRTSQETQYF. The base sequence is TGTGCCAGCAGAACCTCCCAAGAGACCCAGTACTTC. The sequence joins TRBV2 to TRBJ2-5; the D gene is unclear. CDR1 SNHLY and CDR2 FYNNEI were looked up in the germline V gene. CDR3 length: 12 amino acids, cysteine to phenylalanine. Only the CDR3 DNA stays, 36 bases, in frame from base 1. A distance of 6 bases separates the germline ends of V and J, which lose 6 bases and 1 base respectively.